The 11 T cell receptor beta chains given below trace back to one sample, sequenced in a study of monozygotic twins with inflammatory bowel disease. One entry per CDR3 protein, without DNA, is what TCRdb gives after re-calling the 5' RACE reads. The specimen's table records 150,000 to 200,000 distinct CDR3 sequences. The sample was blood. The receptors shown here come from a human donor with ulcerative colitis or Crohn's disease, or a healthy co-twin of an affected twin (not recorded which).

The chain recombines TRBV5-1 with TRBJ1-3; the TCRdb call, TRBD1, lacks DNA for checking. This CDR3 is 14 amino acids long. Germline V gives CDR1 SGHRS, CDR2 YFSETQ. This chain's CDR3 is CASSSTVSGNTIYF.

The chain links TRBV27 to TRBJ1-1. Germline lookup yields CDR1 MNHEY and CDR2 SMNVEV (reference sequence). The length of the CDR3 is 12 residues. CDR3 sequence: CASSLGGSKAFF.

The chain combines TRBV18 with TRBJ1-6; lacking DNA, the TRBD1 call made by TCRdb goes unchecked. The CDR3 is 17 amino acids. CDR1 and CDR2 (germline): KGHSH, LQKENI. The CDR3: CASSPLVVAGSGSPLHF.

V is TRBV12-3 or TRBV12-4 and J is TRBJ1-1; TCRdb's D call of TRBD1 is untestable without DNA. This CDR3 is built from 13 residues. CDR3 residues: CAAGDRENTEAFF.

CDR3 sequence: CAISVLAEWTDTQYF. The chain uses TRBV10-3 and TRBJ2-3; TCRdb's D call, TRBD2, is unchecked because there is no DNA. The CDR3 runs to 15 residues. Germline CDR1 and CDR2: ENHRY and SYGVKD.

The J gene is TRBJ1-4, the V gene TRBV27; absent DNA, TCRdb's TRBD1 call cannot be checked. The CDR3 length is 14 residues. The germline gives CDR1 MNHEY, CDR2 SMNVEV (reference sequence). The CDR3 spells CASRAWGNGEKLFF.

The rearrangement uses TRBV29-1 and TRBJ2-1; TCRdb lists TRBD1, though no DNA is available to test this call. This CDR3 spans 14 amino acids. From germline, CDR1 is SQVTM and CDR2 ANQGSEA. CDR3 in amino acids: CSVDQLERGNEQFF.

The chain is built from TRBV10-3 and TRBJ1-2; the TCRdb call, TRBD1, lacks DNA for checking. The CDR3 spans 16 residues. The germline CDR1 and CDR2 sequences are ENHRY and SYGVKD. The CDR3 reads CAISESQGLGNYGYTF.

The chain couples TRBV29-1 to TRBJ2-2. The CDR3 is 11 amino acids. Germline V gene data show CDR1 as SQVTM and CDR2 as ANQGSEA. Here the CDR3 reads CSVLTPGELFF.

This CDR3 is CATSLGAGSVYEQYF. The rearrangement joins TRBV24-1 to TRBJ2-7; as DNA is missing, the TRBD1 call by TCRdb cannot be tested. The CDR3 is 15 amino acids. Per the germline V gene, CDR1 is KGHDR and CDR2 is SFDVKD.

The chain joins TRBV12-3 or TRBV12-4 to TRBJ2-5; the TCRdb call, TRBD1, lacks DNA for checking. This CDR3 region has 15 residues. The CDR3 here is CASRKGAELTETQYF.